A single sample is the source of the 26 T cell receptor beta chains below, sequenced in a study of blood T cells in healthy people across ages. Using a J-beta primer mix together with a sample-barcoded 5' primer, a second PCR was run for roughly 6 to 12 cycles. TCRdb re-called the 5' RACE reads with MiXCR, one entry per CDR3 protein. The profile shows roughly 1,500,000 distinct CDR3 sequences, roughly 32% of them singletons. The sample taken for sequencing was blood. The receptors shown here come from a woman aged 25 to 39 in good health.

This clonotype was picked up many times. The chain carries TRBV4-1 and TRBJ2-7; 11 bases are shared with TRBD2. Germline CDR1 and CDR2: MGHRA and YSYEKL. Trimming took 3 bases from V and 5 from J; bases not matched to a gene: 12. CDR3 length equals 17 residues. The CDR3: CASSQGIAGGPTNEQYF. The CDR3 nucleotides read TGCGCCAGCAGCCAGGGGATAGCGGGGGGGCCTACAAACGAGCAGTACTTC.

This clonotype was detected only a few times. The CDR3, as DNA: TGTGCCAGCAGCGAAAGCGGGACCAGGGGAGATGAGCAGTTCTTC. Translated, it gives CASSESGTRGDEQFF. The V and J genes are TRBV9 and TRBJ2-1; D perhaps matches TRBD2 (7 bases). Trimming took off 3 bases at V and 8 bases at J, with 18 bases between the two ends. Germline V gives CDR1 SGDLS, CDR2 YYNGEE. The CDR3 has 15 residues. Filled out from reference TRBV9 and TRBJ2-1, the complete variable domain reads DSGVTQTPKHLITATGQRVTLRCSPRSGDLSVYWYQQSLDQGLQFLIQYYNGEERAKGNILERFSAQQFPDLHSELNLSSLELGDSALYFCASSESGTRGDEQFFGPGTRLTVL.

This clonotype was observed a handful of times. At one end, the junction sequence differs from germline, possibly due to a read error. The CDR3 sequence: CAVSESGLVGSYEQYF. CDR3 coding DNA: TGTGCCGTCAGTGAGTCCGGGCTAGTCGGTTCCTACGAGCAGTACTTC. The chain uses TRBV10-3 and TRBJ2-7; D is unresolved. This CDR3 spans 16 amino acids. CDR1 and CDR2 from the germline V gene are ENHRY and SYGVKD.

The chain recombines TRBV6-1 with TRBJ1-5, with 10 positions matching TRBD1. Germline values: CDR1 MNHNS, CDR2 SASEGT. CDR3 length: 19 residues. V lost 5 bases and J lost 0; bases outside the gene matches: 13. CDR3 DNA sequence: TGTGCCAGCAGTACCCCTTTGGACAGGGGGAGTAATAGCAATCAGCCCCAGCATTTT. The encoded protein is CASSTPLDRGSNSNQPQHF.

The chain employs TRBV6-6 and TRBJ2-7; D is unresolved. Germline loops: CDR1 MNHNY, CDR2 SVGAGI (reference sequence). With 3 bases removed from V and 3 bases from J, the gap between germline ends came to 12 bases. This CDR3 is built from 14 residues. CDR3 nucleotide sequence: TGTGCCAGCAGTTATGAGGCCTCCGTCTACGAGCAGTACTTC. Its protein is CASSYEASVYEQYF.

Turning to this clonotype: A clone one base away is much larger, so this may be a read error. The chain uses TRBV10-3 and TRBJ1-2, with a possible D match to TRBD1 (5 bases). The CDR3 sequence is 14 residues long. From germline, CDR1 is ENHRY and CDR2 SYGVKD. Trimming pared 6 bases from V and 0 bases from J, leaving 11 bases between. The CDR3 loop is CAIRRGSPNYGYTF. CDR3 coding DNA: TGTGCCATCAGACGGGGCAGTCCTAACTATGGCTACACCTTC.

This clonotype was observed a handful of times. The chain has TRBV10-1 and TRBJ2-5, with a tentative D call TRBD1 (7 bases). This CDR3 contains 15 residues. Trimming took off 3 bases at V and 4 bases at J, with 15 bases between the two ends. Germline V gives CDR1 WNHNN, CDR2 SYGVQD (reference sequence). This CDR3 is CASSEGTAGRETQYF. CDR3 coding DNA: TGCGCCAGCAGTGAAGGGACAGCGGGCCGAGAGACCCAGTACTTC.

Comments on this clonotype: A clone one base away is much larger, so this may be a read error. The rearrangement joins TRBV5-1 to TRBJ2-3, with 7 bases aligning to TRBD1. The CDR3 is 14 residues long. Germline trimming cut 3 bases from V and 2 bases from J; bases unmatched to any gene: 3. The germline gives CDR1 SGHRS, CDR2 YFSETQ. CDR3 DNA sequence: TGCGCCAGCAGCTGGGGACAGTACACAGATACGCAGTATTTT. Translated: CASSWGQYTDTQYF.

There are a few counts of this clonotype. The chain uses TRBV7-9 and TRBJ2-1, with 9 bases matching TRBD2. The length of the CDR3 is 15 residues. Trimming removed 2 bases from V and 8 bases from J; junction bases left unmatched: 7. Germline loops: CDR1 SEHNR, CDR2 FQNEAQ (reference sequence). The CDR3: CASSLRGGAGDEQFF. The CDR3 DNA sequence: TGTGCCAGCAGCTTACGCGGGGGGGCCGGGGATGAGCAGTTCTTC.

The sample holds a few counts of this clonotype. The rearrangement joins TRBV4-1 to TRBJ2-5; D may be TRBD1 (6 bases). Germline V lookup: CDR1 MGHRA, CDR2 YSYEKL. This CDR3 has 14 residues. With 3 bases removed from V and 2 bases from J, the gap between germline ends came to 10 bases. The CDR3 region has the DNA TGCGCCAGCAGCCAGGCAGGGGCTCAAGAGACCCAGTACTTC. Protein sequence: CASSQAGAQETQYF.

As to this clonotype: One end of the junction fails to match germline, which may point to a read error. The V and J genes are TRBV30 and TRBJ2-1, with a possible D match to TRBD1 (5 bases). Germline V CDR1 and CDR2: GTSNPN, SVGIG (reference sequence). The CDR3 runs 12 residues. The CDR3 spells CARSVFGQEQFF. The CDR3 DNA reads TGTGCCCGGAGTGTATTCGGACAAGAGCAGTTCTTC.

The genes are TRBV28 and TRBJ2-7; D is uncertain. V gave up 8 bases and J gave up 6 bases, with 11 bases separating them. The CDR3 spans 11 residues. From germline, CDR1 is MDHEN and CDR2 SYDVKM. Here the CDR3 DNA reads TGTGCCAGCCAGTCGGTTTTCGAGCAGTACTTC. It codes for CASQSVFEQYF. Complete variable domain (other parts from reference TRBV28 and TRBJ2-7): DVKVTQSSRYLVKRTGEKVFLECVQDMDHENMFWYRQDPGLGLRLIYFSYDVKMKEKGDIPEGYSVSREKKERFSLILESASTNQTSMYLCASQSVFEQYFGPGTRLTVT.

The V call is TRBV9, the J call TRBJ1-6, with 7 bases aligning to TRBD1. CDR3 size: 14 residues. Germline values: CDR1 SGDLS, CDR2 YYNGEE. V was pared by 0 bases and J by 8 bases, with 2 bases of the junction left unmatched. The DNA of the CDR3 is TGTGCCAGCAGCGTAGCAGGGGGTGATTCACCCCTCCACTTT. As protein: CASSVAGGDSPLHF.

This clonotype appeared once. Since a much larger clone is just one base distant, this may be a read error. The CDR3 coding sequence is TGTGTCAGCAGACGCAGGGAATGGAGCACTGAAGCTTTCTTT. It specifies CVSRRREWSTEAFF. The chain carries TRBV28 and TRBJ1-1; D might be TRBD1 (5 bases). Per the germline V gene, CDR1 is MDHEN and CDR2 is SYDVKM. The CDR3 runs 14 residues.

This clonotype was detected a few times. The gene calls are TRBV4-2 and TRBJ2-7; D is ambiguous. This CDR3 is 14 amino acids long. Germline V lookup: CDR1 LGHNA, CDR2 YNFKEQ. Trimming pared 1 base from V and 7 bases from J, leaving 14 bases between. CDR3 DNA sequence: TGTGCCAGCAGCCAAGGGACGACCAGGCAAGAGCAGTACTTC. Protein sequence: CASSQGTTRQEQYF.

Only a few counts were recorded for this clonotype. The chain has TRBV12-3 or TRBV12-4 and TRBJ2-1; weak D call: TRBD2 (7 bases). The CDR3 extends over 15 amino acids. Trimming stripped 3 bases from V and 5 bases from J, with 14 bases between. CDR3 region: CASSFKGGGHNEQFF. CDR3 sequence (DNA): TGTGCCAGCAGTTTCAAAGGGGGGGGCCACAATGAGCAGTTCTTC.

This chain joins TRBV20-1 and TRBJ1-1, with D uncertain. CDR1 is DFQATT and CDR2 is SNEGSKA in the germline V gene (reference sequence). The ends were cut back, 0 bases at V and 1 base at J, with 12 bases in the middle. This CDR3 contains 15 residues. As DNA, the CDR3 is TGCAGTGCTAGAGATGTAAGGGCGGGGAACACTGAAGCTTTCTTT. Translated: CSARDVRAGNTEAFF.

The rearrangement uses TRBV27 and TRBJ2-5, with a weak D call TRBD1 (7 bases). The DNA end is a closer match to TRBJ2-7, so the J assignment may be wrong. The CDR3 has 16 residues. CDR1 and CDR2 (germline): MNHEY, SMNVEV (reference sequence). CDR3 region: CASSLLGQGGIYEQYF. DNA for the CDR3: TGTGCCAGCAGTTTATTGGGGCAGGGGGGAATCTACGAGCAGTACTTC.

Remarks on this clonotype: A much larger clone is a single base away; this may be a read error. This rearrangement joins TRBV7-2 to TRBJ2-7; maybe TRBD2 (6 bases). The CDR3 contains 14 residues. With 4 bases removed from V and 3 bases from J, the gap between germline ends came to 13 bases. Germline loops: CDR1 SGHTA, CDR2 FQGNSA. The CDR3 region has the DNA TGTGCCAGCAGCTACCGGGACTCCCACTACGAGCAGTACTTC. This codes for CASSYRDSHYEQYF.

The V call is TRBV7-3, the J call TRBJ2-1; TRBD2 is a possible D gene (6 bases). V shed 2 bases and J shed 2 bases, with 10 bases lying between them. CDR1 is SGHTA and CDR2 is FQGTGA in the germline V gene. The CDR3 consists of 15 residues. The CDR3 spells CASSLGTAAYNEQFF. CDR3 DNA sequence: TGTGCCAGCAGCTTAGGGACTGCCGCCTACAATGAGCAGTTCTTC.

The chain has TRBV12-3 or TRBV12-4 and TRBJ1-1; D remains ambiguous. Trimming cost V 4 bases and J 1 base, with 10 bases left between them. CDR3 length: 14 amino acids. CDR3 protein: CASSCVEQNTEAFF. The CDR3 DNA reads TGTGCCAGCAGTTGTGTCGAACAGAACACTGAAGCTTTCTTT.

The chain recombines TRBV6-1 with TRBJ1-2; the match to TRBD1 covers 9 bases. This CDR3 region has 13 residues. Per germline, CDR1 MNHNS and CDR2 SASEGT. The trim removed 6 bases at V and 6 bases at J, leaving 5 bases unmatched. For the CDR3, the DNA is TGTGCCAGCAGGGACAGGGGAGTAAATGGCTACACCTTC. Its protein product is CASRDRGVNGYTF.

The V gene is TRBV3-1, the J gene TRBJ2-1, with TRBD2 matching over 9 bases. The CDR3 sequence is 16 residues long. The V gene's germline CDR1 is LGHDT and CDR2 YNNKEL (reference sequence). V lost 1 base, J lost 1 base, and 2 bases stayed unmatched. The CDR3 DNA is TGTGCCAGCAGCCAAGTGCTAGCGGGATCCTACAATGAGCAGTTCTTC. This sequence encodes CASSQVLAGSYNEQFF.

For this clonotype: This may come from a read error, since a much larger clone is one base off. The V and J genes are TRBV27 and TRBJ2-1, with TRBD2 matching over 9 bases. Germline loops: CDR1 MNHEY, CDR2 SMNVEV (reference sequence). The length of the CDR3 is 17 residues. This CDR3 is CTSSLFSGGTSYNEQFF. CDR3 DNA: TGTACCAGCAGTTTATTCAGCGGGGGGACCTCCTACAATGAGCAGTTCTTC.

Notes on this clonotype: Mismatch with germline at one junction end may stem from a read error. V gene TRBV4-1 combines with J gene TRBJ2-1; 11 bases align to TRBD2. Germline lookup yields CDR1 MGHRA and CDR2 YSYEKL. The CDR3 covers 19 residues. The CDR3 DNA reads as TGCGCCAGCAGCCAGCAGGGTAGCGGGGGGGCAGGCTCCTACAGTGAGCAGTTCTTC. Encoded protein: CASSQQGSGGAGSYSEQFF.

The DNA for the CDR3 is TGCGCCAGCAGCTTGGCAGGGGGCAAACAAGAGCAGTACTTC. Translating it yields CASSLAGGKQEQYF. This chain connects TRBV5-1 to TRBJ2-5; TRBD1 agrees at 8 bases. V lost 0 bases, J lost 11 bases, and 9 bases stayed unmatched. Germline values: CDR1 SGHRS, CDR2 YFSETQ. There are 14 residues in the CDR3. Full variable domain (outside the CDR3, taken from reference TRBV5-1 and TRBJ2-5): KAGVTQTPRYLIKTRGQQVTLSCSPISGHRSVSWYQQTPGQGLQFLFEYFSETQRNKGNFPGRFSGRQFSNSRSEMNVSTLELGDSALYLCASSLAGGKQEQYFGPGTRLLVL.